Listed below are T cell receptor beta chains from one sample, sequenced in a study of prognosis after radiotherapy for stage I lung cancer. TCRdb called the multiplex PCR reads again in MiXCR, with one record for every CDR3 protein. Altogether about 13,000 distinct CDR3 sequences are present, 43% being singletons, with the ten largest covering 40%. The source was PBMCs, collected before or after stereotactic body radiation therapy (not recorded which). Receptors were obtained from a donor over 45 with non-small cell lung cancer. Each CDR3 is given with its conserved first and last residue. Each record gives: J gene, clone size, V gene, D gene, CDR3 DNA, CDR3 protein. A D gene is named only where the DNA matches it firmly. Only some rows state a clone size, as once, few, many or a class for expanded clones.

>TRBJ2-5|NA|TRBV6-2/TRBV6-3|TRBD1
TGTGCCAGCAGTTATCAGGACAGGGGCCGTCATGCGGAGACCCAGTACTTC
CASSYQDRGRHAETQYF
>TRBJ2-1|NA|TRBV6-5|TRBD1
TGTGCCAGCAGTTCGGGTATCTGGGACAGTGGGCGCGGTGAGCATTTCTTC
CASSSGIWDSGRGEHFF
>TRBJ1-1|many|TRBV5-1|NA
TGCGCCAGCAGCCCCCGTGGGCTATCTTCCTTCGCTTTCTTT
CASSPRGLSSFAFF
>TRBJ2-7|many|TRBV18|TRBD1
TGTGCCAGCTCAACGGACAGGGGGCCCTACGAGCAGTACTTC
CASSTDRGPYEQYF
>TRBJ2-6|once|TRBV7-9|NA
TGTGCCAGCAGCTTTCTTCCCCTTTCGGGGCCCGGGTCCAACGTCCTGACTTTC
CASSFLPLSGPGSNVLTF
>TRBJ1-2|medium-sized|TRBV4-1|TRBD1
TGCGCCAGCAGCCAATCACAGGGGAATACCTATGGCTACACCTTC
CASSQSQGNTYGYTF
>TRBJ2-7|many|TRBV9|NA
TGTGCCAGCAGCGTATCGAGGGACGGGAAGAAGATGTACAAATCCTACGAGCAGTACTTC
CASSVSRDGKKMYKSYEQYF
>TRBJ2-7|medium-sized|TRBV6-2/TRBV6-3|NA
TGTGCCAGCAGTTACTCGAGGCGACAACACTCCTACGAGCAGTACTTC
CASSYSRRQHSYEQYF
>TRBJ1-5|NA|TRBV2|NA
TGTGCCAGCAGTGAAGATGACCAACCCAGGCGGCCTTTGCATTTT
CASSEDDQPRRPLHF
>TRBJ2-2|NA|TRBV27|TRBD2
TGTGCCAGCAGTCCCATAGCGGGAAACACCGGGGAGCTGTTTTTT
CASSPIAGNTGELFF
>TRBJ2-7|NA|TRBV6-1|NA
TGTGCCACCCGCGGGCTAGACTCCTACGAGCAGTACTTC
CATRGLDSYEQYF
>TRBJ2-2|many|TRBV19|TRBD2
TGTGCCAGTCAGGGACTAGAGGTTGACACCGGGGAGCTGTTTTTT
CASQGLEVDTGELFF
>TRBJ1-2|NA|TRBV6-1|NA
TGTGCCAGCAGTGAGAGCCTACTTTATGGCTACACCTTC
CASSESLLYGYTF
>TRBJ2-1|NA|TRBV2|NA
TGTGCCAGCAGTACCGAATGGGGGGGCGAGGGCAATGAGCAGTTCTTC
CASSTEWGGEGNEQFF